This T cell receptor beta chain was found in a study of CD8+CD57+ T cells in acquired aplastic anemia. Whole-study context: The study obtained an average of around 2.9 ug of DNA from sorted CD4+ and CD8+ cells.

The ends were cut back, 4 bases at V and 0 bases at J, with 16 bases in the middle. Germline V gene sequence: CDR1 SGHDN, CDR2 FVKESK. The CDR3 contains 18 residues. TCR beta VDJ combinations and CDR3 sequences were profiled from genomic DNA. TCRdb reanalysed the reads using MiXCR and keeps one entry per CDR3 protein. There are hundreds of thousands of distinct CDR3 sequences in the sample; around a third occur only once, and roughly 0.8% lies in the top ten. CD8+CD57+ cell expansion, shown by flow cytometry, had occurred in the patients selected for sequencing. Sequencing was done on a sample of sorted CD4+, CD8+, or CD8+CD57+ T cells (not recorded which) from PBMCs. This clonotype was obtained from a human donor with aplastic anemia. This sequence joins TRBV14 and TRBJ1-6, with a possible D match to TRBD1 (5 bases). In nucleotides, the CDR3 is TGTGCCAGCAGCCCGCAAAGGGGCTCGAGCTCCTATAATTCACCCCTCCACTTT. Its translation is CASSPQRGSSSYNSPLHF.